This T cell receptor beta chain was documented in a study of blood T cell repertoires in COVID-19. At the level of the study: PBMCs, B-cell-depleted T cells, or T cells were the source of the cDNA or gDNA that made up the material.

This CDR3 is built from 14 residues. Losses at the gene ends were 5 bases for V and 2 bases for J; bases not matched to a gene: 4. Germline V gene sequence: CDR1 KGHDR, CDR2 SFDVKD. Those enrolled, adults aged roughly 18 to 89 years, came from about two dozen US areas. Data came from immunoSEQ multiplex PCR; TCRdb stores just in-frame clones and leaves some out. The sample consists of fewer than 350,000 clones, around nine tenths of them appearing once. The clonotype comes from a woman in her fifties or sixties in a cohort exposed to, infected with or recovered from COVID-19 (not recorded which). The V and J genes are TRBV24-1 and TRBJ1-1; TRBD1 agrees at 7 bases. The specimen was PBMCs or T cells enriched from blood (not recorded which). As DNA, the CDR3 is TGTGCCACCAGTGGCGGGACAGCAAACACTGAAGCTTTCTTT. Translating gives CATSGGTANTEAFF.